A single T cell receptor beta chain is shown here with its context. The sample belongs to a study of shared clonotypes between healthy human individuals. Across the whole study: With ages of 18 to 49, the donors were two women and a few men.

At the deep level, the assay was run. Across several immunoSEQ plates, the genomic DNA of each subset was split evenly. In the study's own analysis: Junction-only sequences without quality scores were provided by ImmunoSEQ, so filtering was different. TCRdb keeps only in-frame clones here, not all; method: immunoSEQ multiplex PCR. V and J calls and clone size are copied from that table; D and trimming were computed from the DNA. The sample consists of fewer than 650,000 clones, around 80% of them appearing once. The sample comprised PBMCs. This TCR came from a woman between 40 and 50 years old in good health. Some clones in this sample may be carry-over from other donors' samples.

The CDR3 sequence is CASSEDGGNQPQHF. The DNA for the CDR3 is TGTGCCAGCAGTGAAGATGGAGGCAATCAGCCCCAGCATTTT. The chain is built from TRBV6-1 and TRBJ1-5; D unresolved. The V end lost 1 base, the J end lost 2 bases, and 6 bases lay between the germline ends. CDR3 length: 14 amino acids. CDR1 and CDR2 from the germline V gene are MNHNS and SASEGT.